This T cell receptor beta chain is from a study of blood T cell repertoires in COVID-19. Study-wide background: The samples span acute and convalescent COVID-19 from the United States, Italy and Spain. Sources were T cells, B-cell-depleted T cells, or PBMCs; the material itself was cDNA or gDNA.

The V end was cut by 6 bases, the J end by 8 bases, with 19 bases between. Germline-derived CDR1 and CDR2 are MNHEY and SVGAGI. This CDR3 is built from 14 residues. This clone was observed a handful of times. Authors' data handling: Reference gene primer amplification gave estimated nucleated cell counts. Clones were read by immunoSEQ multiplex PCR, and TCRdb kept only the in-frame ones, dropping some. V and J calls plus clone size are reproduced from that table; the DNA served to infer D and trimming. The repertoire holds fewer than 110,000 clones, with around 89% as singletons. This sequence was found in a man aged 35-49 years with active or convalescent COVID-19. The rearrangement joins TRBV6-5 to TRBJ1-2; D uncertain. What was sequenced was peripheral blood. CDR3 sequence: CASRRGPEAVGYTF. The CDR3 coding sequence is TGTGCCAGCAGACGAGGACCCGAAGCGGTGGGCTACACCTTC.